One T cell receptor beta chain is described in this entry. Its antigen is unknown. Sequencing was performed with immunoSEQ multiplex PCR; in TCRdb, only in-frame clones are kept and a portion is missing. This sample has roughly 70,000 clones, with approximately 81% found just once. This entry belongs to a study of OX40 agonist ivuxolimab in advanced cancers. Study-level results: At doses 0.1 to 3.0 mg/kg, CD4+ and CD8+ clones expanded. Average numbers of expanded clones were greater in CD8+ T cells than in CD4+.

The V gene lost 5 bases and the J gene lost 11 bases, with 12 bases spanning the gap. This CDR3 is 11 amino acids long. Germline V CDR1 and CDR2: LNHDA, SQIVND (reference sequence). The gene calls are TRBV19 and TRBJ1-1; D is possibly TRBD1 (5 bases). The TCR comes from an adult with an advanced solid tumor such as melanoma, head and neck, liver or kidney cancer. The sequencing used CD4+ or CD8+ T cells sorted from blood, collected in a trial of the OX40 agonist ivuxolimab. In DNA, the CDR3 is TGTGCCAGTAGTCAAGGGACCTATGCTTTCTTT. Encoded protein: CASSQGTYAFF.